This TCR beta chain was sequenced in a study of a mutant IDH1 vaccine in newly diagnosed glioma. Study in general: The study started vaccination 4-6 weeks after radiotherapy alone, or with temozolomide cycles. The treated group averaged about 44 years old and was around 62% male, approximately 38% female. It was radiotherapy, temozolomide, or both that patients received previously, with most receiving both.

To note about this clone: Its specificity is unknown.

As to time point: week 5, during vaccination. Every vaccination contained 300 ug of the mutant IDH1 20-mer peptide and was paired with topical imiquimod. V was cut by 8 bases and J by 1 base, with 17 bases left in between. Per germline, CDR1 SEHNR and CDR2 FQNEAQ (reference sequence). The CDR3 is made up of 15 amino acids. The protocol was immunoSEQ multiplex PCR, while the TCRdb copy is restricted to in-frame clones and leaves out a portion. The sample lists around 78,000 clones; roughly nine tenths were seen once. Sequences were derived from PBMCs, sampled from a glioma patient whose treatment included an IDH1 peptide vaccine. This clonotype was sampled from a woman in her forties or fifties with glioma. The chain carries TRBV7-9 and TRBJ1-1, with D possibly matching TRBD1 (5 bases). The CDR3 region has the DNA TGTGCCAGCCTTTGGGGTGGGACGTCGAACACTGAAGCTTTCTTT. Translated, it gives CASLWGGTSNTEAFF. Full variable domain (remainder filled in from reference TRBV7-9 and TRBJ1-1): DTGVSQNPRHKITKRGQNVTFRCDPISEHNRLYWYRQTLGQGPEFLTYFQNEAQLEKSRLLSDRFSAERPKGSFSTLEIQRTEQGDSAMYLCASLWGGTSNTEAFFGQGTRLTVV.